This T cell receptor (beta chain) derives from a study of T-cell memory formation after mild COVID-19. Overall study findings and caveats: Day 15 to 85 contractors were CD4/CD8 balanced; later expanders leaned CD4+.

One entry per CDR3 protein results from TCRdb running MiXCR on the 5' RACE reads. Among more than 250,000 distinct CDR3 sequences, about a sixth were seen once, and the ten largest hold roughly a fifth. On this clonotype itself: Its specificity is unknown.

V gave up 10 bases and J gave up 6 bases, with 13 bases separating them. CDR1 is ENHRY and CDR2 is SYGVKD in the germline V gene. The CDR3 consists of 13 residues. Sequenced sample: PBMCs or a T cell subset sorted from them (not recorded which). This sequence joins TRBV10-3 and TRBJ1-6; D uncertain. The sequence was obtained from a man aged 18 to 29 who had mild COVID-19 (a few samples of this study predate the infection). Cell type and time point are not known. In nucleotides, the CDR3 is TGTGCCACAGGTCCGGGGATTAATTCACCCCTCCACTTT. This encodes CATGPGINSPLHF.